The clone carrying this T cell receptor (beta chain) has just a few counts. The sample originates from a study of blood T cells in healthy people across ages. This CDR3 region has 14 residues. CDR1 and CDR2 from the germline V gene are SEHNR and FQNEAQ (reference sequence). V shed 2 bases and J shed 4 bases, with 11 bases lying between them. The second PCR ran roughly 6 to 12 cycles with a sample-barcoded 5' primer and J-beta primers. MiXCR, run by TCRdb on the 5' RACE reads, gives a single entry per CDR3 protein. Of hundreds of thousands of distinct CDR3 sequences in the sample, around 32% are singletons; the top ten hold roughly 15%. Each donor gave around 9.3 milliliters of peripheral blood.

Specimen: blood. The sequence was obtained from a woman aged 80 or over in good health. The chain has TRBV7-9 and TRBJ1-1, with a tentative D call TRBD1 (5 bases). Written as DNA, the CDR3 is TGTGCCAGCAGCTTAATGGGGGAGAGCACTGAAGCTTTCTTT. Translation gives CASSLMGESTEAFF.